The rows below give T cell receptor beta chains drawn from one sample of a study of OX40 agonist ivuxolimab in advanced cancers. Sequenced by immunoSEQ multiplex PCR; TCRdb stores in-frame clones only, minus some. The profile shows about 76,000 clones, around four fifths of them singletons. The specimen comprised CD4+ or CD8+ T cells sorted from blood, sampled in a trial of the OX40 agonist ivuxolimab. The receptors shown here come from an adult with an advanced solid tumor such as melanoma, head and neck, liver or kidney cancer. Both conserved end residues are part of each CDR3. Fields, in order: V gene, CDR3 protein.

TRBV5-1 CASSFNARAIGYTF
TRBV5-1 CASSLAIAGGTDTQYF
TRBV7-2 CASSFRRDSHEQFF
TRBV18 CASSPPGLAGTDTQYF
TRBV9 CASSVNTNTEAFF
TRBV5-1 CASSFTGINTEAFF
TRBV4-2 CASSRTSGSGYEQFF
TRBV19 CASSIAQGLLQLNTEAFF
TRBV29-1 CSVEELAGGKYF
TRBV10-3 CAIKSAYEQYF
TRBV18 CASSPGEGADTQYF
TRBV2 CASTMDPLYQPQHF
TRBV9 CASSTYTDTQYF
TRBV4-1 CASSQFTGVPNTIYF
TRBV30 CAWTRGMDQPQHF
TRBV30 CAWTVGFVTEAFF
TRBV18 CASSTGRGPGTEAFF
TRBV27 CASSSNLELAGGLEQFF
TRBV4-1 CASSSLAGAYEQYF
TRBV6-5 CASREATGSHGYTF
TRBV18 CASSPQVTGETQYF
TRBV5-1 CASSPSRPTGWQYF
TRBV5-1 CASSDFPGGPSDTQYF
TRBV7-2 CASSRETGGTGNTIYF
TRBV4-2 CASSRDAGTEVSNYGYTF
TRBV9 CASSVGGKELFF
TRBV7-2 CASSLVRNMNTEAFF
TRBV10-1 CASSETIDVRGEPYQPQHF
TRBV29-1 CSVPPGGASYGYTF
TRBV7-2 CASSSDSNQPQHF
TRBV30 CAWGQGVAFF
TRBV11-3 CASSTTGHNEQFF
TRBV5-1 CASRKAGSSGNTIYF
TRBV2 CASSLKSTQYF
TRBV28 CASSSSTRGQGRYGEQFF
TRBV28 CASSSGVPYNEQFF
TRBV2 CASSSRTGSSNQPQHF
TRBV11-2 CASSLGGDGEKLFF
TRBV6-6 CASSYSVAGANVLTF
TRBV9 CASSTRQLNTEAFF
TRBV15 CATTVSGRTDTQYF
TRBV4-2 CASSQVGSSYNEQFF
TRBV29-1 CSVVVGGAGELFF
TRBV7-2 CASSKIGTTAEQFF
TRBV6-5 CASSYSRRGQGELFF
TRBV19 CASSLGSSGNTIYF